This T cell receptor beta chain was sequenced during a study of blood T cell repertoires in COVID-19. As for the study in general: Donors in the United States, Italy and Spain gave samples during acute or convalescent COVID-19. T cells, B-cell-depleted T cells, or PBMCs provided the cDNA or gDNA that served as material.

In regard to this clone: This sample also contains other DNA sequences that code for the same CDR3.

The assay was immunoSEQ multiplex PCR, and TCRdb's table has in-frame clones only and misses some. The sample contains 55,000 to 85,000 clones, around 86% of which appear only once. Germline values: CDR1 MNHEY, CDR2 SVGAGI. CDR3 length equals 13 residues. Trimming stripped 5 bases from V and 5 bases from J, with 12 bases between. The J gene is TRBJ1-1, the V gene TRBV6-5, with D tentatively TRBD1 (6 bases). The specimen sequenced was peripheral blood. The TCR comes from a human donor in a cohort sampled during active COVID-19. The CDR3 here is CASSLQGRTEAFF. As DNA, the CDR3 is TGTGCCAGCAGTCTACAGGGACGGACTGAAGCTTTCTTT.